This entry lists 29 T cell receptor beta chains sequenced from one sample in a study of blood T cell repertoires in COVID-19. TCRdb's copy holds only in-frame clones and misses some; the assay was immunoSEQ multiplex PCR. Among roughly 59,000 clones, more than 60% were seen once, and the ten largest hold roughly 9.7%. Source material: peripheral blood. The receptors come from a human donor in a cohort sampled during active COVID-19.

This rearrangement joins TRBV7-9 to TRBJ2-2, with 7 bases identical to TRBD2. Per the germline V gene, CDR1 is SEHNR and CDR2 is FQNEAQ (reference sequence). With V trimmed by 1 base and J by 5 bases, 1 base remained unmatched. CDR3 length equals 14 residues. CDR3 loop: CASSLGGGTGELFF. The CDR3, as DNA: TGTGCCAGCAGCTTAGGCGGGGGTACCGGGGAGCTGTTTTTT. Supplemented by reference TRBV7-9 and TRBJ2-2, the full variable domain reads DTGVSQNPRHKITKRGQNVTFRCDPISEHNRLYWYRQTLGQGPEFLTYFQNEAQLEKSRLLSDRFSAERPKGSFSTLEIQRTEQGDSAMYLCASSLGGGTGELFFGEGSRLTVL.

The chain has TRBV6-6 and TRBJ2-7; the match to TRBD1 covers 7 bases. CDR1 and CDR2 (germline): MNHNY, SVGAGI (reference sequence). V was pared by 5 bases and J by 7 bases, with 8 bases of the junction left unmatched. This CDR3 region has 13 residues. CDR3 amino acids: CASSPPTGSEQYF. DNA for the CDR3: TGTGCCAGCAGTCCCCCGACAGGGAGTGAGCAGTACTTC.

The rearrangement links TRBV7-9 to TRBJ2-1, with D possibly being TRBD2 (5 bases). The CDR3 has 13 amino acids. Trimming took 1 base from V and 13 from J, leaving 14 bases between them. Germline V gives CDR1 SEHNR, CDR2 FQNEAQ (reference sequence). The CDR3 reads CASSLGLLPEQFF. Here the CDR3 DNA reads TGTGCCAGCAGCTTAGGACTACTTCCGGAACAGTTCTTC.

The chain couples TRBV28 to TRBJ1-1; 8 bases are a match to TRBD1. V lost 2 bases, J lost 5 bases, and 7 bases stayed unmatched. The CDR3 spans 15 residues. The germline V gene encodes CDR1 MDHEN and CDR2 SYDVKM. The CDR3 region is CASSLPRTGWTEAFF. As DNA, the CDR3 is TGTGCCAGCAGTTTACCTCGGACAGGGTGGACTGAAGCTTTCTTT.

The rearrangement links TRBV25-1 to TRBJ2-5, with 8 positions matching TRBD2. The V segment lost 1 base and the J segment 3 bases; nucleotides outside the gene matches: 4. The CDR3 extends over 15 amino acids. Germline values: CDR1 MGHDK, CDR2 SYGVNS. In DNA form, the CDR3 reads TGTGCCAGCAGTGAATTGACGGGAGGGAAAGAGACCCAGTACTTC. It codes for CASSELTGGKETQYF.

The chain is built from TRBV19 and TRBJ1-1; D possibly corresponds to TRBD1 (5 bases). In germline, CDR1 is LNHDA, CDR2 SQIVND (reference sequence). The CDR3 is 14 residues long. V was pared by 6 bases and J by 6 bases, with 17 bases between. In DNA, the CDR3 is TGTGCCAGTAGCGCCCAGGGAAGGCTCGCTGAAGCTTTCTTT. It yields the protein CASSAQGRLAEAFF.

This clone has more than one count but fewer than ten. CDR3 region: CASSLWGQGGNQPQHF. The CDR3 DNA follows: TGTGCCAGCAGTTTATGGGGACAGGGGGGCAATCAGCCCCAGCATTTT. The rearrangement uses TRBV28 and TRBJ1-5; 11 nucleotides align to TRBD1. Germline V CDR1 and CDR2: MDHEN, SYDVKM. The CDR3 spans 16 residues. With 0 bases clipped from V and 2 bases from J, the junction kept 0 bases outside the gene matches.

The chain carries TRBV11-2 and TRBJ1-2; 10 nucleotides match TRBD1. From germline, CDR1 is SGHAT and CDR2 FQNNGV. CDR3 length: 15 residues. The J segment lost 8 bases and the V segment lost 4 bases, leaving 10 bases of the junction unmatched. CDR3 DNA sequence: TGTGCCAGCAGCTACGACCGGGACAGGGGACGAGGCTACACCTTC. This encodes CASSYDRDRGRGYTF.

V and J are TRBV10-2 and TRBJ1-4, with TRBD1 matching 7 bases. With 2 bases clipped from V and 8 bases from J, the junction kept 17 bases outside the gene matches. The CDR3 covers 18 residues. Per germline, CDR1 WSHSY and CDR2 SAAADI. The CDR3 reads CASSELEVTRGQGEKLFF. The CDR3 region has the DNA TGCGCCAGCAGTGAGCTTGAAGTAACTAGGGGGCAAGGAGAAAAACTGTTTTTT.

Comments on this clone: At one end the junction does not follow the germline gene, possibly because of a read error. The chain links TRBV9 to TRBJ1-2, with TRBD1 identical over 9 bases. There are 15 residues in the CDR3. Germline V lookup: CDR1 SGDLS, CDR2 YYNGEE. This chain's CDR3 is CASSSGTGFNSGYTF. The CDR3 DNA reads as TGTGCCAGCAGCTCGGGGACAGGGTTTAACTCTGGCTACACCTTC.

As regards this clone: Additional DNA sequences in this sample encode the identical CDR3. J is TRBJ1-1 and V is TRBV18, with D uncertain. The CDR3 is 14 amino acids. The V gene's germline CDR1 is KGHSH and CDR2 LQKENI. Trimming removed 3 bases from V and 1 base from J, with 9 bases in between. CDR3 nucleotides: TGTGCCAGCTCACCCATTAGTAGGAACACTGAAGCTTTCTTT. It yields the protein CASSPISRNTEAFF.

V usage is TRBV4-3 and J usage is TRBJ2-5; D might be TRBD1 (6 bases). Germline V gene lookup returns CDR1 LGHNA and CDR2 YSLEER. V lost 2 bases to trimming and J lost 5 bases, with 12 bases between them. This CDR3 spans 14 amino acids. Here the CDR3 DNA reads TGCGCCAGCAGCCAATCTCAGGGGTTCGAGACCCAGTACTTC. Amino acid sequence: CASSQSQGFETQYF.

The V gene is TRBV6-6, the J gene TRBJ1-1, with TRBD1 as a possible D gene (5 bases). In germline, CDR1 is MNHNY, CDR2 SVGAGI (reference sequence). V lost 6 bases and J lost 4, with 21 bases in between. This CDR3 has 16 amino acids. CDR3 DNA: TGTGCCAGCAGGTCTACTGTTGCGCTCGGGGGCACTGAAGCTTTCTTT. Amino acids: CASRSTVALGGTEAFF.

The rearrangement joins TRBV7-9 to TRBJ2-7; TRBD1 might be the D (5 bases). The germline V and J ends were trimmed by 0 bases and 4 bases, with 7 bases remaining between them. This CDR3 is 13 amino acids long. In germline, CDR1 is SEHNR, CDR2 FQNEAQ (reference sequence). CDR3 in amino acids: CASSLAGAYEQYF. The CDR3 DNA reads as TGTGCCAGCAGCTTAGCAGGGGCGTACGAGCAGTACTTC.

The V and J genes are TRBV11-2 and TRBJ2-7; D ambiguous. The germline CDR1 and CDR2 sequences are SGHAT and FQNNGV. The CDR3 covers 12 residues. V was cut by 4 bases and J by 3 bases, with 7 bases left in between. CDR3 in DNA: TGTGCCAGCAGCTCCCGTAGCTACGAGCAGTACTTC. Translated, it gives CASSSRSYEQYF.

Ten or more counts support this clone. This chain joins TRBV7-9 and TRBJ2-1; D perhaps matches TRBD2 (5 bases). The germline V and J ends were trimmed by 3 bases and 9 bases, with 9 bases remaining between them. Germline assignment: CDR1 SEHNR and CDR2 FQNEAQ (reference sequence). The CDR3 is made up of 12 amino acids. As DNA, the CDR3 is TGTGCCAGCAGCTTTGCCCGGGGTGAGCAGTTCTTC. Translated: CASSFARGEQFF.

The chain employs TRBV28 and TRBJ1-4, with 7 bases fitting TRBD1. The trim removed 5 bases at V and 5 bases at J, leaving 8 bases unmatched. CDR1 and CDR2 from the germline V gene are MDHEN and SYDVKM. The CDR3 spans 15 residues. CDR3 amino acids: CASSESTGINEKLFF. The CDR3 DNA reads as TGTGCCAGCAGTGAGTCGACAGGGATAAATGAAAAACTGTTTTTT.

The chain joins TRBV3-1 (or the pseudogene TRBV3-2) to TRBJ2-5; weak D call: TRBD1 (5 bases). V was trimmed by 1 base and J by 5 bases, leaving 14 bases between them. This CDR3 has 15 amino acids. The germline V gene has CDR1 LGHDT and CDR2 YNNKEL (reference sequence). The CDR3 sequence: CASSQVAGKGETQYF. CDR3 nucleotides: TGTGCCAGCAGCCAAGTGGCAGGGAAAGGGGAGACCCAGTACTTC.

The chain joins TRBV19 to TRBJ2-7; TRBD1 agrees at 7 bases. V gave up 2 bases and J gave up 3 bases; unmatched junction bases: 4. The CDR3 loop spans 14 amino acids. Per the germline V gene, CDR1 is LNHDA and CDR2 is SQIVND (reference sequence). The CDR3 reads CASSIRSGGYEQYF. The CDR3 bases are TGTGCCAGTAGTATACGCTCAGGGGGCTACGAGCAGTACTTC.

DNA of the CDR3: TGTGCCATCGGGGGGGGAGGGAGGTCACCCCTCCACTTT. The encoded protein is CAIGGGGRSPLHF. This chain joins TRBV24-1 and TRBJ1-6; the D gene is possibly TRBD1 (5 bases). V gave up 11 bases and J gave up 10 bases, with 17 bases separating them. The V gene's germline CDR1 is KGHDR and CDR2 SFDVKD. The CDR3 is 13 residues long.

This clone was counted once. The V and J genes are TRBV2 and TRBJ1-1; D unclear. V was pared by 1 base and J by 5 bases, with 17 bases between. The germline gives CDR1 SNHLY, CDR2 FYNNEI. The CDR3 consists of 16 residues. CDR3 coding DNA: TGTGCCAGCAGTGAAGGGTGGGAGAGGGCGAGGACTGAAGCTTTCTTT. Translated, it gives CASSEGWERARTEAFF. Variable domain in full (rest from reference TRBV2 and TRBJ1-1): EPEVTQTPSHQVTQMGQEVILRCVPISNHLYFYWYRQILGQKVEFLVSFYNNEISEKSEIFDDQFSVERPDGSNFTLKIRSTKLEDSAMYFCASSEGWERARTEAFFGQGTRLTVV.

Here the CDR3 reads CASSQFPPPGQVTNYGYTF. CDR3 nucleotides: TGCGCCAGCAGTCAATTTCCCCCCCCCGGACAGGTCACTAACTATGGCTACACCTTC. This chain uses TRBV23-1 with TRBJ1-2; 7 bases match TRBD1. Being an ORF, TRBV23-1 has a function that is uncertain. V was clipped by 1 base and J by 0 bases; unmatched bases: 14. The CDR3 totals 19 residues.

This chain joins TRBV7-9 and TRBJ1-1, with D tentatively TRBD1 (6 bases). In germline, CDR1 is SEHNR, CDR2 FQNEAQ (reference sequence). The CDR3 extends over 14 amino acids. V lost 1 base and J lost 8, with 14 bases in between. The CDR3 DNA reads as TGTGCCAGCAGCTTAGTACAGGGTGGTGTGGAAGCTTTCTTT. Translation gives CASSLVQGGVEAFF.

The chain uses TRBV6-4 and TRBJ1-2; TRBD1 matches at 9 bases. CDR3 length equals 16 residues. V dropped 3 bases and J dropped 7; count of bases not matched to a gene: 12. Germline lookup yields CDR1 MRHNA and CDR2 SNTAGT. The CDR3 DNA sequence: TGTGCCAGCAGTGAGGAAAGGGACAGGGAGAAGCTTGGCTACACCTTC. Protein product: CASSEERDREKLGYTF.

This chain's CDR3 is CASSYQGSTDTQYF. CDR3 nucleotide sequence: TGTGCCAGCAGTTATCAGGGAAGCACAGATACGCAGTATTTT. The chain joins TRBV6-6 to TRBJ2-3; possibly TRBD1 for D (5 bases). V lost 3 bases, J lost 0 bases, and 7 bases lay in between. Germline values: CDR1 MNHNY, CDR2 SVGAGI (reference sequence). The CDR3 consists of 14 residues.

The V gene is TRBV2, the J gene TRBJ2-5; D is possibly TRBD2 (6 bases). V lost 1 base, J lost 5 bases, and 8 bases lay in between. Germline CDR1 SNHLY, CDR2 FYNNEI. The CDR3 totals 13 residues. The CDR3 loop reads CASSEGLVETQYF. The CDR3 nucleotides read TGTGCCAGCAGTGAAGGACTAGTGGAGACCCAGTACTTC.

The V call is TRBV24-1, the J call TRBJ2-1; D might be TRBD1 (6 bases). Trimming took off 4 bases at V and 8 bases at J, with 20 bases between the two ends. Germline assignment: CDR1 KGHDR and CDR2 SFDVKD. This CDR3 comprises 16 residues. Here the CDR3 DNA reads TGTGCCACCAGTGACATAAGTAACAGGGACCTCGATGAGCAGTTCTTC. Protein sequence: CATSDISNRDLDEQFF.

V is TRBV5-4 and J is TRBJ1-1, with 7 bases lining up with TRBD1. The CDR3 consists of 15 residues. The J segment lost 0 bases and the V segment lost 2 bases, leaving 4 bases of the junction unmatched. Germline V CDR1 and CDR2: SGHNT, YYREEE (reference sequence). CDR3 region: CASSFPGTVNTEAFF. CDR3 in DNA: TGTGCCAGCAGCTTCCCCGGGACAGTGAACACTGAAGCTTTCTTT.

The J gene is TRBJ2-7, the V gene TRBV5-1; 8 bases align to TRBD1. The CDR3 has 14 residues. CDR1 and CDR2 from the germline V gene are SGHRS and YFSETQ. Unmatched junction bases numbered 3, after V lost 4 bases and J lost 0 bases. This chain's CDR3 is CASSRDRGSYEQYF. The CDR3 nucleotides are TGCGCCAGCAGCAGAGACAGGGGCTCCTACGAGCAGTACTTC. The full variable domain, completed using reference TRBV5-1 and TRBJ2-7, is KAGVTQTPRYLIKTRGQQVTLSCSPISGHRSVSWYQQTPGQGLQFLFEYFSETQRNKGNFPGRFSGRQFSNSRSEMNVSTLELGDSALYLCASSRDRGSYEQYFGPGTRLTVT.